The sequence of this TCR beta chain was determined in a study of blood T cells in healthy people across ages. Study conclusions and caveats: Per million T cells, TCR beta diversity dropped roughly linearly as age increased.

Germline CDR1 SGHTA, CDR2 FQGNSA. The V segment lost 2 bases and the J segment 7 bases; nucleotides outside the gene matches: 5. This CDR3 region has 14 residues. Points on this clonotype: The antigen is unknown.

The donors, all healthy, were Caucasians living in Russia, aged about 6 to 100. Each donor gave about 9.3 milliliters of peripheral blood. The second PCR ran roughly 7 to 12 cycles with a sample-barcoded 5' primer and J-beta primers. In TCRdb, the 5' RACE reads were re-called with MiXCR into one record per CDR3 protein. The repertoire holds about 720,000 distinct CDR3 sequences, with 20% to 25% as singletons. V gene TRBV7-2 combines with J gene TRBJ1-5; 7 nucleotides align to TRBD1. The sequencing input was blood. The TCR comes from a man between 65 and 85 years old in good health. CDR3: CASSLKGQLQPQHF. The CDR3 nucleotides are TGTGCCAGCAGCTTAAAGGGACAGCTCCAGCCCCAGCATTTT.